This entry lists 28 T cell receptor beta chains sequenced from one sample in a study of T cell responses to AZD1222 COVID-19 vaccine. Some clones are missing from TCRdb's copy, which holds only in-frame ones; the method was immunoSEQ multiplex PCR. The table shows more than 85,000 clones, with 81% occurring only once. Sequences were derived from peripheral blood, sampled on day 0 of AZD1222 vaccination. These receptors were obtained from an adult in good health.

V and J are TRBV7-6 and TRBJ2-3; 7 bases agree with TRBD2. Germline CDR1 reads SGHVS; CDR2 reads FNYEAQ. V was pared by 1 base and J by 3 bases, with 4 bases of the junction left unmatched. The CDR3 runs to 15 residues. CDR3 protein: CASSLGTSGTDTQYF. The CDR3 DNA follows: TGTGCCAGCAGCTTAGGGACTAGTGGAACAGATACGCAGTATTTT.

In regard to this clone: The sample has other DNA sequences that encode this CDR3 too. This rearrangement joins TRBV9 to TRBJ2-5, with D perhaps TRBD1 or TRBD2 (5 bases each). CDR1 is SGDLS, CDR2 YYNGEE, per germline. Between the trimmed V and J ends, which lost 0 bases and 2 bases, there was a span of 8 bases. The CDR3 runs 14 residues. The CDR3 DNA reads TGTGCCAGCAGCGTAGGGGGACCACAAGAGACCCAGTACTTC. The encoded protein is CASSVGGPQETQYF.

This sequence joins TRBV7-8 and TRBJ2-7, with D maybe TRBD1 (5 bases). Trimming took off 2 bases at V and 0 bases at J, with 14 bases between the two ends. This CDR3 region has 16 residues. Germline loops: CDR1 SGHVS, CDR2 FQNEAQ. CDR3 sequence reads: CASSLTLDSYSYEQYF. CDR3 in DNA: TGTGCCAGCAGCTTAACCCTCGACAGTTACTCCTACGAGCAGTACTTC.

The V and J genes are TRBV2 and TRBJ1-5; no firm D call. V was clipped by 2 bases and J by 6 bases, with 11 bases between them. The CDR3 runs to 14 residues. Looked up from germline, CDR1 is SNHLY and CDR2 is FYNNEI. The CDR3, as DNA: TGTGCCAGCAGTGAACGCCTCGTCAGTCAGCCCCAGCATTTT. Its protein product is CASSERLVSQPQHF.

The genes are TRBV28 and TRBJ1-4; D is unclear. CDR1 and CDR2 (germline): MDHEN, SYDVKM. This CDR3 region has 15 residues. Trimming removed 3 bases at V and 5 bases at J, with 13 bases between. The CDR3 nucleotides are TGTGCCAGCAGTTTTCACGGGTCGAACAATGAAAAACTGTTTTTT. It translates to CASSFHGSNNEKLFF. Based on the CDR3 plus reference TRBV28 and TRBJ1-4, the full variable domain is DVKVTQSSRYLVKRTGEKVFLECVQDMDHENMFWYRQDPGLGLRLIYFSYDVKMKEKGDIPEGYSVSREKKERFSLILESASTNQTSMYLCASSFHGSNNEKLFFGSGTQLSVL.

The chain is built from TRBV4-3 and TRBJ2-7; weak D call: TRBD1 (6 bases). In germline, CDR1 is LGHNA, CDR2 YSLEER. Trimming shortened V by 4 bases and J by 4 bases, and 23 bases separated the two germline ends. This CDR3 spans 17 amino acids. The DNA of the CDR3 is TGCGCCAGCAGCCGTTCACCACCGGGACAAATACAATACGAGCAGTACTTC. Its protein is CASSRSPPGQIQYEQYF.

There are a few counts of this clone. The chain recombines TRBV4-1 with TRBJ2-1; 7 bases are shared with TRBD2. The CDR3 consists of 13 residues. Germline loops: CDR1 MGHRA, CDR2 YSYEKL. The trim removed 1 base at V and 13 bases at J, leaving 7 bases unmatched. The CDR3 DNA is TGCGCCAGCAGCCAAGTTACTAGCGATGTCCAGTTCTTC. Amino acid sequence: CASSQVTSDVQFF.

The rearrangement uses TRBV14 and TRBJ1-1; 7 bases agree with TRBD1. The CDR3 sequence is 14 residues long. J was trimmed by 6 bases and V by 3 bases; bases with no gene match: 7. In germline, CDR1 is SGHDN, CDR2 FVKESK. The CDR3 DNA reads TGTGCCAGCAGCCACCTGACAGGGAATCCTGAAGCTTTCTTT. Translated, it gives CASSHLTGNPEAFF. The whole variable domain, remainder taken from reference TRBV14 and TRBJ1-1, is EAGVTQFPSHSVIEKGQTVTLRCDPISGHDNLYWYRRVMGKEIKFLLHFVKESKQDESGMPNNRFLAERTGGTYSTLKVQPAELEDSGVYFCASSHLTGNPEAFFGQGTRLTVV.

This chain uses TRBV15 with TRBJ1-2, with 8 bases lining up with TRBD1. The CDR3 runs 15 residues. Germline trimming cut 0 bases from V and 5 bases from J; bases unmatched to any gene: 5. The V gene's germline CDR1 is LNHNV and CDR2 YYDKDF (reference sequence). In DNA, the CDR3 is TGTGCCACCAGCAGAGATTTAGGGACAGGTTATGGCTACACCTTC. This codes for CATSRDLGTGYGYTF.

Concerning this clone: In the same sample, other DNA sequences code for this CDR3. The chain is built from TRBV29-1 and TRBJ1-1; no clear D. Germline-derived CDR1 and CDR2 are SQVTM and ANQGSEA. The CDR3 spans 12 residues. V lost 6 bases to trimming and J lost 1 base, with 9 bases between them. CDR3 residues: CSVADGNTEAFF. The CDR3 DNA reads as TGCAGCGTGGCGGACGGGAACACTGAAGCTTTCTTT.

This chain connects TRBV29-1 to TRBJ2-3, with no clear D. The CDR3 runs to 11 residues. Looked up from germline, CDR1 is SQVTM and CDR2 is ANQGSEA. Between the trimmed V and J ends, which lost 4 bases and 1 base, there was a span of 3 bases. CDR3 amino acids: CSVGGTDTQYF. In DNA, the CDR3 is TGCAGCGTTGGCGGCACAGATACGCAGTATTTT.

The CDR3 is CASSLQNEQYF. DNA for the CDR3: TGTGCCAGCAGCTTACAGAACGAGCAGTACTTC. The chain recombines TRBV7-8 with TRBJ2-7, with no clear D. V lost 2 bases to trimming and J lost 5 bases, with 4 bases between them. Germline CDR1 reads SGHVS; CDR2 reads FQNEAQ. This CDR3 contains 11 residues.

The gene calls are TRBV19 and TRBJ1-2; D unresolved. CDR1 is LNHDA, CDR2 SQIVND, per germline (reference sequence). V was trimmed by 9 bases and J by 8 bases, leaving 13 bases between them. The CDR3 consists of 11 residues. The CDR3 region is CASRLGEGYTF. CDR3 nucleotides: TGTGCCAGCAGACTCGGAGAGGGCTACACCTTC.

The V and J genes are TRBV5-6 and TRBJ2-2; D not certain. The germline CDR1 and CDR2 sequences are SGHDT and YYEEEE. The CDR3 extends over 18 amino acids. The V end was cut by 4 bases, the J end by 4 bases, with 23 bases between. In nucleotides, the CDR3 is TGTGCCAGCAGCGCGCTTCGGATAGGGAATACGGGCACCGGGGAGCTGTTTTTT. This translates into CASSALRIGNTGTGELFF.

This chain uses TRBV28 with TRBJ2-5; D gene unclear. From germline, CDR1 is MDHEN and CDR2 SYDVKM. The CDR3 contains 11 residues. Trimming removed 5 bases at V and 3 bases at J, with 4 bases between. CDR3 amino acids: CASSVKETQYF. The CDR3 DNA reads TGTGCCAGCAGTGTGAAAGAGACCCAGTACTTC.

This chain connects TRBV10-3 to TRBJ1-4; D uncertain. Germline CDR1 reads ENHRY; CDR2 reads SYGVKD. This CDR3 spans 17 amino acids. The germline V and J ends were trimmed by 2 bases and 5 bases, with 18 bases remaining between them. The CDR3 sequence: CAISERGGIARNEKLFF. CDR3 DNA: TGTGCCATCAGTGAGCGGGGTGGGATAGCTCGGAATGAAAAACTGTTTTTT.

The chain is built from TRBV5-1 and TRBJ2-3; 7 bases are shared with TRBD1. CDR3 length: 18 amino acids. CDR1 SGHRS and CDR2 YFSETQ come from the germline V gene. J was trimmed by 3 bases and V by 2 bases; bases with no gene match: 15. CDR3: CASSLIPRPGTDTDTQYF. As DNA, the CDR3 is TGCGCCAGCAGCTTAATACCCCGCCCCGGGACAGATACAGATACGCAGTATTTT. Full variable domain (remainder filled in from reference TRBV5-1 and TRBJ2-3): KAGVTQTPRYLIKTRGQQVTLSCSPISGHRSVSWYQQTPGQGLQFLFEYFSETQRNKGNFPGRFSGRQFSNSRSEMNVSTLELGDSALYLCASSLIPRPGTDTDTQYFGPGTRLTVL.

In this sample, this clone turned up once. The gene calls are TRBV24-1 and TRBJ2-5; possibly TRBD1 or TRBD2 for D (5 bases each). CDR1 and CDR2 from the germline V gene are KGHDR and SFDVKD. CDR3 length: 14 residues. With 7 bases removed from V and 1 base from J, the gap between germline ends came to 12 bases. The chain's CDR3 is CATRGGGFQETQYF. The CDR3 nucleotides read TGTGCCACCAGGGGTGGGGGTTTCCAAGAGACCCAGTACTTC.

The CDR3 coding sequence is TGTGCCAGCAGTCCCGGACAGGGAGGGCCCTACGAGCAGTACTTC. This translates into CASSPGQGGPYEQYF. The chain is built from TRBV27 and TRBJ2-7; a weak D match, TRBD1 (8 bases). The CDR3 is made up of 15 amino acids. The germline CDR1 and CDR2 sequences are MNHEY and SMNVEV (reference sequence). V lost 5 bases and J lost 2, with 16 bases in between.

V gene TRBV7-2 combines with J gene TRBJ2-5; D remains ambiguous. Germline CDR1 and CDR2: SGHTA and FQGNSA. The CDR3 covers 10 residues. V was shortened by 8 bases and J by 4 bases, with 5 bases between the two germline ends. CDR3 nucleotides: TGTGCCAGCGCCGCAGAGACCCAGTACTTC. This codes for CASAAETQYF. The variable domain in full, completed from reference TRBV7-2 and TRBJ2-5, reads GAGVSQSPSNKVTEKGKDVELRCDPISGHTALYWYRQSLGQGLEFLIYFQGNSAPDKSGLPSDRFSAERTGGSVSTLTIQRTQQEDSAVYLCASAAETQYFGPGTRLLVL.

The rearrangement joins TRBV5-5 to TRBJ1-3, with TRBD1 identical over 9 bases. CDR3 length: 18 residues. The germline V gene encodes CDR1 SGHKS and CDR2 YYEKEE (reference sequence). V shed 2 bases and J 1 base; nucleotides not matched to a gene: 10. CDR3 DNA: TGTGCCAGCAGCTTTGTCCCCTTCGGGACAGGGTCTGGAAACACCATATATTTT. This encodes CASSFVPFGTGSGNTIYF.

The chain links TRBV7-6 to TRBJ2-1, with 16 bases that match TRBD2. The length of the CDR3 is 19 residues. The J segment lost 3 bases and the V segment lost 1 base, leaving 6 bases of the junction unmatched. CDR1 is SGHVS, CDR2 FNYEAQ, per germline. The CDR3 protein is CASSLVGLAGGPLYNEQFF. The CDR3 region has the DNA TGTGCCAGCAGCTTAGTGGGACTAGCGGGAGGGCCCCTCTACAATGAGCAGTTCTTC.

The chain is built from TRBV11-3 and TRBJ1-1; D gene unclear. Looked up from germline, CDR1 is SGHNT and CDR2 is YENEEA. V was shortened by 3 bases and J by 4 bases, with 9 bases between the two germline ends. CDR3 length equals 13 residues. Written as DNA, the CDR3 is TGTGCCAGCAGCTTGGGCAAGGGCACTGAAGCTTTCTTT. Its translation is CASSLGKGTEAFF.

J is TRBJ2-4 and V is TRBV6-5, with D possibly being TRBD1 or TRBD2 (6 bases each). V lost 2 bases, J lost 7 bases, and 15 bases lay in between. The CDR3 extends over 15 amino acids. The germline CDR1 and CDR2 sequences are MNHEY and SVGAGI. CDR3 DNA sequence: TGTGCCAGCAGTTACGGGGGGCGCGCTGGGAACATTCAGTACTTC. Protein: CASSYGGRAGNIQYF.

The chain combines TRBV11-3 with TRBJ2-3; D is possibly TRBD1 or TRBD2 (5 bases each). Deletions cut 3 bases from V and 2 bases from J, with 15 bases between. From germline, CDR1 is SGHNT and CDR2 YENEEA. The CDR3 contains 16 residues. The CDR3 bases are TGTGCCAGCAGCTTGAAGAAGGGACCCAACACAGATACGCAGTATTTT. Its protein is CASSLKKGPNTDTQYF.

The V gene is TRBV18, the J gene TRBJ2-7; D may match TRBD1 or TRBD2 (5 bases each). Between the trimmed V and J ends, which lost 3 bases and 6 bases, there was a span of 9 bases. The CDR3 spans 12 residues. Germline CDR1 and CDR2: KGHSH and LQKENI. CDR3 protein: CASSPGAPEQYF. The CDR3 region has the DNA TGTGCCAGCTCACCCGGGGCCCCCGAGCAGTACTTC.

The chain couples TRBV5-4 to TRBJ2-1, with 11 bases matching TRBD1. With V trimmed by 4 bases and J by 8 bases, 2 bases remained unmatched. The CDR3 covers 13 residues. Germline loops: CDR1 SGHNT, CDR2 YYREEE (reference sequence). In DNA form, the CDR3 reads TGTGCCAGCAGCAGGACAGGGGGCGATGAGCAGTTCTTC. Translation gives CASSRTGGDEQFF.

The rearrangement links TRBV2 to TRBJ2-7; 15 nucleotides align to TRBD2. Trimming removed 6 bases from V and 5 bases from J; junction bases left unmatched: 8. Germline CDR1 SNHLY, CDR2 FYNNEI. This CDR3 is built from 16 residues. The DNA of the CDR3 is TGTGCCAGCAGAGAAAGGACTAGCGGGGGGGCAAACGAGCAGTACTTC. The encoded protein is CASRERTSGGANEQYF.